This T cell receptor (beta chain) came from a study of T cell responses to AZD1222 COVID-19 vaccine. Trimming removed 0 bases from V and 8 bases from J, with 12 bases in between. This CDR3 has 14 residues. Germline CDR1 and CDR2: SGHRS and YFSETQ. Here immunoSEQ multiplex PCR was the method, and the copy in TCRdb shows in-frame clones only, minus some. The table includes roughly 120,000 clones, about 91% detected once. The receptor comes from an adult who received the AZD1222 COVID-19 vaccine. Here the sequenced sample was peripheral blood, taken 28 days after the second AZD1222 dose. This chain uses TRBV5-1 with TRBJ2-1, with D possibly being TRBD2 (5 bases). The CDR3 nucleotides read TGCGCCAGCAGCTTGGCGCGTGGTAGCGATGAGCAGTTCTTC. This translates into CASSLARGSDEQFF.